The clone carrying this T cell receptor beta chain has a count of ten or more. The data were obtained in a study of T cells in Graves' hyperthyroidism and ophthalmopathy. V lost 6 bases and J 6 bases, leaving 9 bases between the germline ends. This CDR3 region has 13 residues. Germline V lookup: CDR1 MNHNS, CDR2 SASEGT. RNA transcripts served as the template for amplifying TCR beta CDR3 regions. RT-PCR in the first round (using the HTBI primer set) targeted the TCR CDR3. MiXCR was run by TCRdb on the multiplex PCR reads, yielding one entry per CDR3 protein. The sample records approximately 330,000 distinct CDR3 sequences, about 13% being singletons.

The V call is TRBV6-1, the J call TRBJ1-6; D ambiguous. Material for sequencing was blood. The receptor's source is a woman aged 40 to 50 with Graves' ophthalmopathy. Written as DNA, the CDR3 is TGTGCCAGCAGGGCAGCCATTAATTCACCCCTCCACTTT. Translated: CASRAAINSPLHF.